This is a list of T cell receptor beta chains from one sample in a study of shared clonotypes between healthy human individuals. Using immunoSEQ multiplex PCR, the repertoire was profiled, and TCRdb retains in-frame clones only, with some absent. The table records some 1 million clones, about 77% of them present only once. Sequencing was performed on memory CD4+ T cells sorted from blood. These receptors all stem from a man younger than 35 in good health. Each CDR3 is given with its conserved first and last residue. D genes are given only for firm matches. Clone size is shown for a subset of rows, as once, few, many or a class of expanded clone.

V,length,J,size,D,CDR3,DNA
TRBV6-5,12,TRBJ1-2,once,NA,CASSYLGAGYTF,TGTGCCAGCAGTTATCTGGGTGCGGGCTACACCTTC
TRBV2,16,TRBJ1-4,NA,NA,CASGSGTVGTNEKLFF,TGTGCCAGCGGATCCGGGACTGTCGGGACTAATGAAAAACTGTTTTTT
TRBV5-1,15,TRBJ1-3,few,NA,CASSPFPSSGNTIYF,TGCGCCAGCAGCCCATTCCCCAGCTCTGGAAACACCATATATTTT
TRBV6-1,13,TRBJ2-2,NA,NA,CASKLMGPGELFF,TGTGCCAGCAAATTGATGGGGCCCGGGGAGCTGTTTTTT
TRBV10-1,17,TRBJ2-7,once,TRBD2,CARGPGHLAGGVYEQYF,TGCGCCAGGGGACCGGGACACCTAGCGGGAGGGGTCTACGAGCAGTACTTC
TRBV5-4,15,TRBJ1-2,NA,NA,CASSLFTYRNYGYTF,TGTGCCAGCAGCTTGTTTACGTACCGGAACTATGGCTACACCTTC
TRBV5-4,15,TRBJ2-4,few,NA,CASSSSDLMGNIQYF,TGTGCCAGCAGCTCGTCAGACCTTATGGGGAACATTCAGTACTTC
TRBV5-1,16,TRBJ2-2,NA,TRBD2,CASRYRTSGRTGELFF,TGCGCCAGCAGATATCGGACTAGCGGGCGCACCGGGGAGCTGTTTTTT
TRBV28,15,TRBJ2-4,few,NA,CASSPASGAKNIQYF,TGTGCCAGCAGTCCGGCTTCCGGGGCCAAAAACATTCAGTACTTC
TRBV5-1,14,TRBJ1-4,NA,NA,CASSLSSPNEKLFF,TGCGCCAGCAGCTTGTCCAGCCCGAATGAAAAACTGTTTTTT
TRBV10-2,14,TRBJ2-4,NA,NA,CATREYLAKNIQYF,TGCGCCACCCGTGAGTATCTAGCCAAAAACATTCAGTACTTC
TRBV15,16,TRBJ2-7,NA,TRBD2,CATSRDGRGHSYEQYF,TGTGCCACCAGCAGAGATGGGAGGGGCCACTCCTACGAGCAGTACTTC
TRBV5-6,13,TRBJ2-1,NA,NA,CASSLGRHNEQFF,TGTGCCAGCAGCCTCGGACGACACAATGAGCAGTTCTTC
TRBV7-9,16,TRBJ1-2,few,TRBD1,CASSSIGTGVNYGYTF,TGTGCCAGCAGCTCCATCGGGACAGGAGTAAACTATGGCTACACCTTC
TRBV10-1,15,TRBJ2-3,NA,NA,CASSDSRTSTDTQYF,TGCGCCAGCAGTGATTCAAGGACTAGCACAGATACGCAGTATTTT
TRBV5-6,15,TRBJ1-6,NA,TRBD1,CASRPGQGAGSPLHF,TGTGCCAGCAGACCGGGACAGGGGGCTGGTTCACCCCTCCACTTT
TRBV14,16,TRBJ1-1,NA,NA,CASSHLFSEWSTEAFF,TGTGCCAGCAGCCATTTATTTTCGGAGTGGAGCACTGAAGCTTTCTTT
TRBV7-4,11,TRBJ2-7,few,NA,CASSGPYEQYF,TGTGCCAGCTCTGGACCCTACGAGCAGTACTTC
TRBV7-9,14,TRBJ2-1,NA,TRBD2,CASSLLAGDGEQFF,TGTGCCAGCAGCTTACTAGCGGGAGATGGAGAGCAGTTCTTC
TRBV5-6,14,TRBJ2-7,once,TRBD1,CASSPGDRGGEQYF,TGTGCCAGCAGCCCAGGGGACAGGGGAGGGGAGCAGTACTTC
TRBV19,13,TRBJ2-5,NA,TRBD2,CASWIGGKETQYF,TGTGCCAGTTGGATCGGGGGGAAAGAGACCCAGTACTTC
TRBV4-3,16,TRBJ1-3,NA,TRBD1,CASSHGGQSSGNTIYF,TGCGCCAGCAGCCATGGGGGACAGAGCTCTGGAAACACCATATATTTT
TRBV9,15,TRBJ2-1,NA,TRBD1,CASSLRQGGYNEQFF,TGTGCCAGCAGCCTTCGACAGGGGGGCTACAATGAGCAGTTCTTC
TRBV5-5,15,TRBJ1-1,NA,NA,CASSGLSSVHTEAFF,TGTGCCAGCAGCGGCCTCTCGTCGGTCCACACTGAAGCTTTCTTT
TRBV9,14,TRBJ2-2,once,NA,CASSVAGVTGELFF,TGTGCCAGCAGCGTAGCAGGGGTTACCGGGGAGCTGTTTTTT
TRBV9,15,TRBJ2-7,NA,NA,CASSVGAGSSYEQYF,TGTGCCAGCAGCGTAGGGGCAGGTTCCTCCTACGAGCAGTACTTC
TRBV2,14,TRBJ2-2,NA,TRBD2,CASSTSGNTGELFF,TGTGCCAGCAGTACTAGCGGCAACACCGGGGAGCTGTTTTTT
TRBV1,16,TRBJ2-1,NA,NA,CTSSQRTRGDEAEQFF,TGCACCAGCAGCCAAAGGACACGGGGGGACGAGGCTGAGCAGTTCTTC
TRBV19,16,TRBJ1-5,few,TRBD1,CASSLDRGRGNQPQHF,TGTGCCAGTAGTCTGGACAGGGGGCGAGGCAATCAGCCCCAGCATTTT
TRBV28,16,TRBJ2-7,NA,NA,CASIVGAASGFYEQYF,TGTGCCAGCATCGTGGGTGCGGCGTCAGGTTTCTACGAGCAGTACTTC
TRBV11-2,15,TRBJ2-1,NA,NA,CASSLGDFSSNQQFF,TGTGCCAGCAGCTTAGGGGACTTTAGCTCGAACCAGCAGTTCTTC
TRBV21-1,15,TRBJ1-6,few,NA,CASSVRHRENSPLHF,TGTGCCAGCAGTGTGAGGCACAGGGAAAATTCACCCCTCCACTTT
TRBV11-2,14,TRBJ2-7,NA,TRBD1,CASSYTGGSYEQYF,TGTGCCAGCAGCTACACAGGGGGTTCCTACGAGCAGTACTTC
TRBV5-1,14,TRBJ1-2,NA,NA,CASSIDTVAGGYTF,TGCGCCAGCAGCATAGACACGGTAGCGGGTGGCTACACCTTC
TRBV13,16,TRBJ2-5,NA,TRBD2,CASSLSQRGGHETQYF,TGTGCCAGCAGCTTAAGCCAGCGGGGGGGCCACGAGACCCAGTACTTC
TRBV10-2,14,TRBJ2-2,NA,NA,CASSAGRDTGELFF,TGCGCCAGCAGTGCGGGCAGGGACACCGGGGAGCTGTTTTTT
TRBV5-6,15,TRBJ2-5,once,TRBD1,CASSLGQGYQETQYF,TGTGCCAGCAGCTTGGGACAGGGCTACCAAGAGACCCAGTACTTC
TRBV9,18,TRBJ2-1,NA,NA,CASSAQLGTGTTRGEQFF,TGTGCCAGCAGCGCCCAATTGGGGACCGGGACCACCAGGGGTGAGCAGTTCTTC
TRBV27,14,TRBJ1-5,NA,NA,CASSFHGNNQPQHF,TGTGCCAGCAGTTTTCACGGTAACAATCAGCCCCAGCATTTT
TRBV4-3,16,TRBJ2-2,NA,NA,CASSQGTPGGAEELFF,TGCGCCAGCAGCCAAGGGACTCCCGGGGGAGCCGAGGAGCTGTTTTTT
TRBV5-1,14,TRBJ1-1,few,TRBD1,CASSQQGVVTEAFF,TGCGCCAGCAGCCAACAGGGGGTAGTCACTGAAGCTTTCTTT